The TCR beta chain under discussion was sequenced for a study of blood T cell repertoires in COVID-19. This CDR3 region has 14 residues. Trimming at V came to 4 bases and at J to 5 bases, leaving 2 bases not matched to a gene. In germline, CDR1 is MNHEY, CDR2 SVGAGI. Clones were sequenced by immunoSEQ multiplex PCR, and TCRdb holds only the in-frame ones, with some missing. In the table there are 88,000 or so clones, around 89% of which are singletons. This clonotype was sampled from a woman aged 45 to 65 with acute COVID-19. This sequence joins TRBV6-5 and TRBJ1-6; TRBD1 aligns across 7 bases. The sample taken for sequencing was PBMCs or T cells enriched from blood (not recorded which). CDR3 nucleotide sequence: TGTGCCAGCAGTTGGGACAGAGATAATTCACCCCTCCACTTT. It yields the protein CASSWDRDNSPLHF.